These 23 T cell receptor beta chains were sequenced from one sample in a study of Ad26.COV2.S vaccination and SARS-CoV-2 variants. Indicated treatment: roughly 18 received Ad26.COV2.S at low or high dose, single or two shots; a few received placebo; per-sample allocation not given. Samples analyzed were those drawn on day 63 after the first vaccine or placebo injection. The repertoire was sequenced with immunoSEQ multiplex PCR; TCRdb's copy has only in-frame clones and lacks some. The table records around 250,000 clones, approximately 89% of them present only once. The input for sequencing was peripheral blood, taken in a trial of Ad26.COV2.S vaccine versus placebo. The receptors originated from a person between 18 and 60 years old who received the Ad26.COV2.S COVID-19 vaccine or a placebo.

DNA of the CDR3: TGTGCCAGTAGTATTGAACAGGGACGAGGCTACACCTTC. Translating it yields CASSIEQGRGYTF. The V gene is TRBV19, the J gene TRBJ1-2, with D possibly TRBD1 on 6 matching bases. CDR1 LNHDA and CDR2 SQIVND come from the germline V gene (reference sequence). With 3 bases removed from V and 8 bases from J, the gap between germline ends came to 13 bases. The CDR3 has 13 amino acids.

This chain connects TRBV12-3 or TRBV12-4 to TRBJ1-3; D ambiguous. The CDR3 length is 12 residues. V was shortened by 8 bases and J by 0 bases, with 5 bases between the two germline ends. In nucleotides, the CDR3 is TGTGCCAGCTGTGACTCTGGAAACACCATATATTTT. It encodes CASCDSGNTIYF.

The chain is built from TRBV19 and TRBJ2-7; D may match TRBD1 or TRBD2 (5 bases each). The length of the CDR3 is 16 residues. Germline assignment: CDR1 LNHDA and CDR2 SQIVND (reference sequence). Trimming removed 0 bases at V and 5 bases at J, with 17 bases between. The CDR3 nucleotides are TGTGCCAGTAGTATAGACCTCAGGGACCGAGTCGACGAGCAGTACTTC. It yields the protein CASSIDLRDRVDEQYF. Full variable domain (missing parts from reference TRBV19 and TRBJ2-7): DGGITQSPKYLFRKEGQNVTLSCEQNLNHDAMYWYRQDPGQGLRLIYYSQIVNDFQKGDIAEGYSVSREKKESFPLTVTSAQKNPTAFYLCASSIDLRDRVDEQYFGPGTRLTVT.

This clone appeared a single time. The CDR3 nucleotides are TGCAGTGCTAGTCGGGGCGGAGCGGGGGCCCCCTTCACAGATACGCAGTATTTT. It yields the protein CSASRGGAGAPFTDTQYF. This chain joins TRBV20-1 and TRBJ2-3; TRBD2 aligns across 8 bases. The germline V gene encodes CDR1 DFQATT and CDR2 SNEGSKA (reference sequence). V trimming: 3 bases; J trimming: 2 bases; junction bases outside the gene matches: 16. The CDR3 covers 18 residues.

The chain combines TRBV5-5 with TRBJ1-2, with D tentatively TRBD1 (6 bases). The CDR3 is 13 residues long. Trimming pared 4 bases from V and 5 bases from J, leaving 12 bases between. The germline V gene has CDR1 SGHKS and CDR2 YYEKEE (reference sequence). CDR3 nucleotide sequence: TGTGCCAGCAGCCCAAACAGGGATTATGGCTACACCTTC. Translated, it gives CASSPNRDYGYTF.

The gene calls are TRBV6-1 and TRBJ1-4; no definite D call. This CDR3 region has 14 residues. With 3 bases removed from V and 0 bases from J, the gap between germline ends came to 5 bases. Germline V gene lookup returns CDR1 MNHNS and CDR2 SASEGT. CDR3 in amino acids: CASSDLATNEKLFF. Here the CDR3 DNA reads TGTGCCAGCAGTGACCTCGCAACTAATGAAAAACTGTTTTTT.

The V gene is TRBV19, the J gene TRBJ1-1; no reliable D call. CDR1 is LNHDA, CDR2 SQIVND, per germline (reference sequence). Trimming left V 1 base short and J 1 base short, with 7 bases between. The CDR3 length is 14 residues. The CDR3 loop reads CASSIGEGNTEAFF. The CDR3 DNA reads TGTGCCAGTAGTATAGGGGAGGGGAACACTGAAGCTTTCTTT.

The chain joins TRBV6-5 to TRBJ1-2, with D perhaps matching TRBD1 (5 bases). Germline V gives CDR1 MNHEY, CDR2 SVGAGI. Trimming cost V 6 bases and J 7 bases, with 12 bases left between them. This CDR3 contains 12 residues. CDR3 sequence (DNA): TGTGCCAGCAGGCGCCAGGGAAGTGGCTACACCTTC. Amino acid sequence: CASRRQGSGYTF.

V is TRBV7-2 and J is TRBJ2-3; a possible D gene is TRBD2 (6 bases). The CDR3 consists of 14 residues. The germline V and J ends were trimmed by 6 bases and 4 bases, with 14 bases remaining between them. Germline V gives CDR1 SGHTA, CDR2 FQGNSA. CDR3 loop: CASRGGGMSDTQYF. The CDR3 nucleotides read TGTGCCAGCAGAGGTGGGGGGATGTCAGATACGCAGTATTTT.

The CDR3 DNA reads TGTGCCACCAGTGACCCTCACAGGGGAAGCGTTGAGCAGTTCTTC. The encoded protein is CATSDPHRGSVEQFF. The rearrangement uses TRBV24-1 and TRBJ2-1, with TRBD1 identical over 7 bases. The V gene's germline CDR1 is KGHDR and CDR2 SFDVKD. Trimming removed 4 bases from V and 9 bases from J; junction bases left unmatched: 11. The CDR3 extends over 15 amino acids.

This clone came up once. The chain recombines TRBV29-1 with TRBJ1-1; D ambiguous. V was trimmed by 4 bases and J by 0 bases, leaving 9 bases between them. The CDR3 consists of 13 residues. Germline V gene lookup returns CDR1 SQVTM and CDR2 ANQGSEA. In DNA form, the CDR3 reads TGCAGCGTTGTGAAACAGATGAACACTGAAGCTTTCTTT. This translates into CSVVKQMNTEAFF.

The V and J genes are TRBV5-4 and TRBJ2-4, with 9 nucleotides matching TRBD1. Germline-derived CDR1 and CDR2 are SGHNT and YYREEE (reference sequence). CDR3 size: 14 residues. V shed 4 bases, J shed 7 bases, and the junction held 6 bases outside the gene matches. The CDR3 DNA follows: TGTGCCAGCAGCCAGGGACAGGGAGGGAACATTCAGTACTTC. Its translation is CASSQGQGGNIQYF.

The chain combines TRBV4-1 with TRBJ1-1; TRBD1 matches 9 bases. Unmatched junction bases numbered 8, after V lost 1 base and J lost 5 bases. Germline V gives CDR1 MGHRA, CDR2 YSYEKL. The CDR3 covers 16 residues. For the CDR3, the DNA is TGCGCCAGCAGCCAAGTACACAGGGGGCCGGAGACTGAAGCTTTCTTT. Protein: CASSQVHRGPETEAFF.

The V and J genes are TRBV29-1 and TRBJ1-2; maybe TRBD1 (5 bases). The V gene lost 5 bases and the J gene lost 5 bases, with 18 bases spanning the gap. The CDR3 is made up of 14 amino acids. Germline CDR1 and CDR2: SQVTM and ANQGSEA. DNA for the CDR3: TGCAGCGTTACCCTGAGCAGTTGGGGGTATGGCTACACCTTC. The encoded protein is CSVTLSSWGYGYTF.

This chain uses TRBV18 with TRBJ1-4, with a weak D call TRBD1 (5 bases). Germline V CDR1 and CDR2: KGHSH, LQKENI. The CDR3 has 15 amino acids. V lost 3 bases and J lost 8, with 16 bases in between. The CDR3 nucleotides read TGTGCCAGCTCACCGGGGCAGGTCGCCTCAGAAAAACTGTTTTTT. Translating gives CASSPGQVASEKLFF.

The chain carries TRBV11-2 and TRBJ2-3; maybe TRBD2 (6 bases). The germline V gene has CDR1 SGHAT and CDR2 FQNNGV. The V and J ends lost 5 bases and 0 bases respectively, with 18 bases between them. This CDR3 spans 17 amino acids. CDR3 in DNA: TGTGCCAGCAGCCTCCGTGGGGGGTCATCTAGCACAGATACGCAGTATTTT. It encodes CASSLRGGSSSTDTQYF.

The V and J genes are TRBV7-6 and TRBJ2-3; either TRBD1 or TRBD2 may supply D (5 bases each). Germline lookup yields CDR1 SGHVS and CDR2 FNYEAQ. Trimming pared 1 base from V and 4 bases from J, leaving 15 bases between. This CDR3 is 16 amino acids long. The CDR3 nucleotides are TGTGCCAGCAGCTTAGGACAACCGGGGACCGCAGATACGCAGTATTTT. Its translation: CASSLGQPGTADTQYF.

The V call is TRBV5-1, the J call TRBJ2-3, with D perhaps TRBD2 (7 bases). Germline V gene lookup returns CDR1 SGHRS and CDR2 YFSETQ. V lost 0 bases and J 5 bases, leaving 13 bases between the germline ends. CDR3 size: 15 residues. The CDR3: CASSLAGGRVDTQYF. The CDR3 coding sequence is TGCGCCAGCAGCTTGGCGGGGGGCAGGGTAGATACGCAGTATTTT.

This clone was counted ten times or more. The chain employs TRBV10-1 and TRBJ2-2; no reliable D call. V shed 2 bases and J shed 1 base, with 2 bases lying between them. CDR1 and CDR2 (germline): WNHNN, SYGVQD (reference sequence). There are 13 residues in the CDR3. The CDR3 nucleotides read TGCGCCAGCAGTGAGCAGAACACCGGGGAGCTGTTTTTT. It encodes CASSEQNTGELFF.

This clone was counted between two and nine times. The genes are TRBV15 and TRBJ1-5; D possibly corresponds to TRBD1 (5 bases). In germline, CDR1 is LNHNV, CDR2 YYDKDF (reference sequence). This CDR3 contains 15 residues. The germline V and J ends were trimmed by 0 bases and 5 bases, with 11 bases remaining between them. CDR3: CATSRDLGVDQPQHF. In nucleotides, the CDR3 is TGTGCCACCAGCAGAGATCTAGGGGTAGATCAGCCCCAGCATTTT.

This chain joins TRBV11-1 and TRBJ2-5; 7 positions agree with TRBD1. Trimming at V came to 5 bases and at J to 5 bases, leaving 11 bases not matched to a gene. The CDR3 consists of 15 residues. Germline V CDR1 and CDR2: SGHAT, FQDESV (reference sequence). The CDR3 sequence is CASSPGPGTAETQYF. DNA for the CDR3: TGTGCCAGCAGCCCAGGCCCCGGGACAGCGGAGACCCAGTACTTC.

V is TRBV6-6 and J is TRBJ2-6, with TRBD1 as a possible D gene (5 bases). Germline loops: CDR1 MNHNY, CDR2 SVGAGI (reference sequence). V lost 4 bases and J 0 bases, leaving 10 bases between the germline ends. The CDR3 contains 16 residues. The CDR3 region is CASSFTGVSGANVLTF. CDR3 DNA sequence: TGTGCCAGCAGTTTCACAGGAGTCTCTGGGGCCAACGTCCTGACTTTC.

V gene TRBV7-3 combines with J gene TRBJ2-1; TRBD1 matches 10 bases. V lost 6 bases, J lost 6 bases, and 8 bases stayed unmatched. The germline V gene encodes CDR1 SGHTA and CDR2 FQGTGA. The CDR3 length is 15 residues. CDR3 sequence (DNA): TGTGCCAGCAGTGCCGGGACAGGGGTGTCCAATGAGCAGTTCTTC. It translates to CASSAGTGVSNEQFF.